The clone carrying this T cell receptor beta chain appeared a single time. The data were taken from a study of cytomegalovirus exposure and HLA in healthy donors. The wider study: The 120 validation repertoires used the same platform as the 550 to 850 first-cohort repertoires (as reported by a later analysis).

Here immunoSEQ multiplex PCR was the method, and the copy in TCRdb shows in-frame clones only, minus some. This sample carries 100,000 to 120,000 clones, roughly 90% of them seen once, and the ten largest clones take 1.9%. The study drew the donors from its approximately 120-subject validation cohort, separate from the 666-subject first cohort. The V end was cut by 3 bases, the J end by 5 bases, with 5 bases between. From germline, CDR1 is SGHKS and CDR2 YYEKEE (reference sequence). CDR3 length equals 11 residues. Sequenced: PBMCs. This clonotype was sampled from a woman under 30 in good health and CMV-seronegative. The gene calls are TRBV5-5 and TRBJ1-1; D ambiguous. The CDR3, as DNA: TGTGCCAGCAGCTACGGGACTGAAGCTTTCTTT. As protein: CASSYGTEAFF.